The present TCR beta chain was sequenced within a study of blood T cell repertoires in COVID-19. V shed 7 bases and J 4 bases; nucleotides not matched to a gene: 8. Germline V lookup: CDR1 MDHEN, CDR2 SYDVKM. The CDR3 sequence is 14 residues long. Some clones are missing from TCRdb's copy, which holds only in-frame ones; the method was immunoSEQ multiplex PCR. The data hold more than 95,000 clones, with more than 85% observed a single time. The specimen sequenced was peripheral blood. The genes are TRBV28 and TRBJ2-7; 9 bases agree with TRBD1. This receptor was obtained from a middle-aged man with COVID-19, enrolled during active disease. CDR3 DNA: TGTGCCAGCATCATGGGACAGGGTGCGTACGAGCAGTACTTC. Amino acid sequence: CASIMGQGAYEQYF. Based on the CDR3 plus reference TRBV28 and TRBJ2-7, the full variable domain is DVKVTQSSRYLVKRTGEKVFLECVQDMDHENMFWYRQDPGLGLRLIYFSYDVKMKEKGDIPEGYSVSREKKERFSLILESASTNQTSMYLCASIMGQGAYEQYFGPGTRLTVT.